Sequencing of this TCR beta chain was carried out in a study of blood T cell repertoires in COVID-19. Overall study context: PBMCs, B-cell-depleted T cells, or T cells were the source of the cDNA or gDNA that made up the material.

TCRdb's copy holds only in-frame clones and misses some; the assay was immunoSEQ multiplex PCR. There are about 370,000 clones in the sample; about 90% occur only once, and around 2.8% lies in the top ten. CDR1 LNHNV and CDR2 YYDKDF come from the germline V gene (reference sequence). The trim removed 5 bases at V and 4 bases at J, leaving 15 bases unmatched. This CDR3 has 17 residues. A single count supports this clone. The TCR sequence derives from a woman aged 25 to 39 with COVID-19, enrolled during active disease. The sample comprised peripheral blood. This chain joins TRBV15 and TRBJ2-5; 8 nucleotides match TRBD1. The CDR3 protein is CATSPGKILTGAETQYF. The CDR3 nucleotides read TGTGCCACCAGCCCCGGGAAGATTCTGACAGGGGCAGAGACCCAGTACTTC. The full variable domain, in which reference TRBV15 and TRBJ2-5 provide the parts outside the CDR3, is DAMVIQNPRYQVTQFGKPVTLSCSQTLNHNVMYWYQQKSSQAPKLLFHYYDKDFNNEADTPDNFQSRRPNTSFCFLDIRSPGLGDTAMYLCATSPGKILTGAETQYFGPGTRLLVL.